This T cell receptor (beta chain) was recovered during a study of tumor-infiltrating lymphocytes in oesophageal squamous cell carcinoma. TCRdb re-analysed the PCR reads in MiXCR, keeping a single row per CDR3 protein. Of roughly 13,000 distinct CDR3 sequences in the sample, almost 50% are singletons; the top ten hold 12% to 15%. The sample taken for sequencing was blood. This clonotype was sampled from a male donor with esophageal squamous cell carcinoma.

The CDR3 bases are TGTGCCAGCATAGTCGGGCTTTACAATCAGCCCCAGCATTTT. It translates to CASIVGLYNQPQHF. This sequence joins TRBV6-1 and TRBJ1-5, with unresolved D. The CDR3 consists of 14 residues. From germline, CDR1 is MNHNS and CDR2 SASEGT. V lost 7 bases, J lost 3 bases, and 13 bases lay in between.